This T cell receptor beta chain comes out of a study of regulatory T cells in long-lasting Graves disease. Time point given: persistent/refractory GD, antithyroid drugs over 5 years with positive TRAb. From RNA extracted from PBMCs, the TCR library was made. Guidelines of the American Thyroid Association were used to diagnose Graves' disease. This clonotype came up many times. CDR3 regions were amplified by Arm-PCR using iRepertoire HTBI primers to build TCR beta libraries. TCRdb itself ran the multiplex PCR reads through MiXCR, one entry per CDR3 protein. Among about 460,000 distinct CDR3 sequences, about 20% were seen once, and the ten largest hold around 12%. This TCR was recovered from a female donor with Graves disease. Source: peripheral blood mononuclear cells (PBMCs), taken when the disease was refractory, from a patient treated with antithyroid drugs.

CDR3 sequence (DNA): TGTGCCAGCAGCCCTCCGGACAGGCGGGACACTGAAGCTTTCTTT. It is translated as CASSPPDRRDTEAFF. This chain uses TRBV11-3 with TRBJ1-1; TRBD1 agrees at 7 bases. Germline CDR1 and CDR2: SGHNT and YENEEA. This CDR3 spans 15 amino acids. With V trimmed by 5 bases and J by 3 bases, 9 bases remained unmatched.